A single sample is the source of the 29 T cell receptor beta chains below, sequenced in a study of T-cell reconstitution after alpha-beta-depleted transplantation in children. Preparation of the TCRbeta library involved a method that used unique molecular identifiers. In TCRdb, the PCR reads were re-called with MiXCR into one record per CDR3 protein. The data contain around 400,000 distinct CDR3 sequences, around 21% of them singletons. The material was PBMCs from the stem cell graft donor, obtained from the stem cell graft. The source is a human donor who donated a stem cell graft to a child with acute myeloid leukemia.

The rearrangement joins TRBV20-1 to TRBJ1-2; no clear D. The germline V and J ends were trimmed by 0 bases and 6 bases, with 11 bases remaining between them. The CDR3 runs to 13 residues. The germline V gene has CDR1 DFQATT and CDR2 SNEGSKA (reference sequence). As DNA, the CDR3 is TGCAGTGCTAGAGATGTTGGGGTAGATGGCTACACCTTC. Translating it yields CSARDVGVDGYTF.

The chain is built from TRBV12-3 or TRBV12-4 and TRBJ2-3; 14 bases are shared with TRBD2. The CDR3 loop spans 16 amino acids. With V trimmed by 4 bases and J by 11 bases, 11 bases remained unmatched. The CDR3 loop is CASSSMGLAGDGRQYF. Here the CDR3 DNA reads TGTGCCAGCAGTTCAATGGGACTAGCGGGAGACGGGAGGCAGTATTTT.

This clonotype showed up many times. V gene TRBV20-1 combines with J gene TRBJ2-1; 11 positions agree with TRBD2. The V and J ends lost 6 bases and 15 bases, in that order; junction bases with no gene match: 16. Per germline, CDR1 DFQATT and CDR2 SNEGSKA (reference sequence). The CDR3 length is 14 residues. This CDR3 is CSAVRLAGTYSLFF. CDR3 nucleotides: TGCAGTGCCGTTCGACTAGCGGGAACCTATTCTCTGTTCTTC.

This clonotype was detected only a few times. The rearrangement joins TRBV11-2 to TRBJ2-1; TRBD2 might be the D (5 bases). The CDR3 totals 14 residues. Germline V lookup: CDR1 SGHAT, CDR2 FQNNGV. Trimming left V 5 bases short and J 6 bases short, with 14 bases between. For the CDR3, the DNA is TGTGCCAGCAGCCTAGGGAGACTCTCCAATGAGCAGTTCTTC. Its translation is CASSLGRLSNEQFF. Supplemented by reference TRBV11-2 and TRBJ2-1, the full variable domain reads EAGVAQSPRYKIIEKRQSVAFWCNPISGHATLYWYQQILGQGPKLLIQFQNNGVVDDSQLPKDRFSAERLKGVDSTLKIQPAKLEDSAVYLCASSLGRLSNEQFFGPGTRLTVL.

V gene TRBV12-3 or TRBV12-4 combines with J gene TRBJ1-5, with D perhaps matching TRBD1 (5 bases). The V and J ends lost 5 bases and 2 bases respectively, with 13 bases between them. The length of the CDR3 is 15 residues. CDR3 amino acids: CASSPGTPGNQPQHF. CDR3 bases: TGTGCCAGCAGTCCCGGGACCCCCGGCAATCAGCCCCAGCATTTT.

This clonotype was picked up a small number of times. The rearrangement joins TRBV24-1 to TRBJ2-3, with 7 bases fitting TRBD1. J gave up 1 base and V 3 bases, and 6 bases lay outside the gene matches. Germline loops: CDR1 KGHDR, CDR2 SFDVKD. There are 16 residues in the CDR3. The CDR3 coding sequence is TGTGCCACCAGTGATCCGACCGGGACAGGCACAGATACGCAGTATTTT. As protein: CATSDPTGTGTDTQYF.

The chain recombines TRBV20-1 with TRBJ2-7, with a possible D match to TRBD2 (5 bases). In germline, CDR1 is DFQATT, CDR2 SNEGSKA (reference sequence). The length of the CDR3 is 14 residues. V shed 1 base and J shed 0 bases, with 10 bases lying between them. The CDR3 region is CSARVIANSYEQYF. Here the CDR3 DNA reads TGCAGTGCTAGAGTAATAGCGAACTCCTACGAGCAGTACTTC.

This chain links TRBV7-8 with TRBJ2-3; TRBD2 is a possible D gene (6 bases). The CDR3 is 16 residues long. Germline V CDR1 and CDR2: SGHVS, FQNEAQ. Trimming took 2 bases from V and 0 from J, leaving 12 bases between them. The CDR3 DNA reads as TGTGCCAGCAGCTTATGGGCGGGAAGAAGCACAGATACGCAGTATTTT. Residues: CASSLWAGRSTDTQYF. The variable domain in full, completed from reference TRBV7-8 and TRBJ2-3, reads GAGVSQSPRYKVAKRGQDVALRCDPISGHVSLFWYQQALGQGPEFLTYFQNEAQLDKSGLPSDRFFAERPEGSVSTLKIQRTQQEDSAVYLCASSLWAGRSTDTQYFGPGTRLTVL.

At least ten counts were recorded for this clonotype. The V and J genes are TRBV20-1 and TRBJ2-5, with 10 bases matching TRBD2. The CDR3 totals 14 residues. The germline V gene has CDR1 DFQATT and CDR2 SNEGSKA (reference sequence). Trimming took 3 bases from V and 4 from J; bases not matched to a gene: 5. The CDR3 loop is CSARGGTSVETQYF. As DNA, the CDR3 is TGCAGTGCTAGGGGGGGGACTAGCGTAGAGACCCAGTACTTC.

DNA of the CDR3: TGTGCCAGCAGTGGGCTGGAGGGGCATCCCTACGAGCAGTACTTC. Translation: CASSGLEGHPYEQYF. This chain links TRBV25-1 with TRBJ2-7, with D perhaps TRBD2 (6 bases). The CDR3 covers 15 residues. With 4 bases removed from V and 2 bases from J, the gap between germline ends came to 15 bases. The germline V gene encodes CDR1 MGHDK and CDR2 SYGVNS.

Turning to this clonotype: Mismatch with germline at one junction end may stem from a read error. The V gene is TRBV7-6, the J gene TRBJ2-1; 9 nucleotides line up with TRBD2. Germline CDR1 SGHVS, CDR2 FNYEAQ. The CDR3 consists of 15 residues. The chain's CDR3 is CASSLARGRARFELF. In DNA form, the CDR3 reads TGTGCCAGCAGCTTGGCGCGCGGGAGGGCCCGGTTTGAGCTCTTC.

CDR3 sequence (DNA): TGCAGTGCTAGAGAAGAGGCAGGGGCGAGTGGCCAGCATTTT. Translated, it gives CSAREEAGASGQHF. The rearrangement links TRBV20-1 to TRBJ1-5, with TRBD1 as a possible D gene (6 bases). CDR3 length equals 14 residues. Per the germline V gene, CDR1 is DFQATT and CDR2 is SNEGSKA (reference sequence). V was clipped by 0 bases and J by 12 bases, with 18 bases between them.

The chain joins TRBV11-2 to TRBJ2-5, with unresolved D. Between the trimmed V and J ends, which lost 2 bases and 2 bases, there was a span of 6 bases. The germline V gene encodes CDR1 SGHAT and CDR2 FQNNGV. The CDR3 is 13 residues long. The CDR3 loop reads CASSLKLQETQYF. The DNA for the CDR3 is TGTGCCAGCAGCTTAAAACTTCAAGAGACCCAGTACTTC.

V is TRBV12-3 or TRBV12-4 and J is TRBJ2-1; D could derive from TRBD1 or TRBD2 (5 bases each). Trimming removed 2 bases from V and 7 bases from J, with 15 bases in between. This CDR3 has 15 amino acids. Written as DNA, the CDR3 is TGTGCCAGCAGTTTATCCGGGACCCGTAAGAATGAGCAGTTCTTC. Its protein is CASSLSGTRKNEQFF.

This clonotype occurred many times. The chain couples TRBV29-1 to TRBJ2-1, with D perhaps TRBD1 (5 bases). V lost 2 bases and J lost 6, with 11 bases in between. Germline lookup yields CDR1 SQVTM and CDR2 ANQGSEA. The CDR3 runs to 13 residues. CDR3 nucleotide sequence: TGCAGCGTTGAAATCAGGGCAGGCAATGAGCAGTTCTTC. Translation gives CSVEIRAGNEQFF.

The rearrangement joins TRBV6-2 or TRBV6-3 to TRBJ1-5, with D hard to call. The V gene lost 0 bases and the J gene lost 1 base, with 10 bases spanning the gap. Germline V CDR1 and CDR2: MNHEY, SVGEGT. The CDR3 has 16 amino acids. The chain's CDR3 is CASSYSGSRSNQPQHF. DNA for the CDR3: TGTGCCAGCAGTTACTCGGGCAGCAGGAGCAATCAGCCCCAGCATTTT.

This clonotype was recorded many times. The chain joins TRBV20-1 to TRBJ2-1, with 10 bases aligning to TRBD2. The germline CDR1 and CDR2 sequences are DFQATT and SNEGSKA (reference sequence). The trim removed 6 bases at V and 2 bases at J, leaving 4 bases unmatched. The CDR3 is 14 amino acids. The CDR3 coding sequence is TGCAGTGCCAGTAGCGGGAGGACCTACAATGAGCAGTTCTTC. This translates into CSASSGRTYNEQFF.

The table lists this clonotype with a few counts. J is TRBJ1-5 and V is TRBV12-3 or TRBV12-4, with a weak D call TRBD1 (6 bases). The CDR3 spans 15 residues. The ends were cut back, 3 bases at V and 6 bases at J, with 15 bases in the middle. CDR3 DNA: TGTGCCAGCAGTTTGATACAGGGCTGGTTTCAGCCCCAGCATTTT. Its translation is CASSLIQGWFQPQHF.

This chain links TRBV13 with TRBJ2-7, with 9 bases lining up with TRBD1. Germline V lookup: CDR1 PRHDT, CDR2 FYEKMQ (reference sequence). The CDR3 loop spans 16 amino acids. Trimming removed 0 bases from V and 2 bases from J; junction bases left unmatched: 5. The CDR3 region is CASSLGGTGFTYEQYF. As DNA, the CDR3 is TGTGCCAGCAGCTTAGGGGGGACAGGGTTTACCTACGAGCAGTACTTC.

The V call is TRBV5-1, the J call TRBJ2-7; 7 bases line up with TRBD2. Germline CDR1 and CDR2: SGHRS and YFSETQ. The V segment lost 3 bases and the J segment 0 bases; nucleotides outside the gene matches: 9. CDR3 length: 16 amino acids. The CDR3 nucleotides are TGCGCCAGCAGCTCCTCCCTAGCGGACGGCTCCTACGAGCAGTACTTC. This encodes CASSSSLADGSYEQYF.

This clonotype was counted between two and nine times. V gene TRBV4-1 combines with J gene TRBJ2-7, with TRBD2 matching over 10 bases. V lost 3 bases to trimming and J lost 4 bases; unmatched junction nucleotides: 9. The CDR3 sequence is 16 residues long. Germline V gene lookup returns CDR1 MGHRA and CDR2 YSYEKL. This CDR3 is CASSQARVAGGYEQYF. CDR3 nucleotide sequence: TGCGCCAGCAGCCAGGCCAGGGTAGCGGGAGGTTACGAGCAGTACTTC.

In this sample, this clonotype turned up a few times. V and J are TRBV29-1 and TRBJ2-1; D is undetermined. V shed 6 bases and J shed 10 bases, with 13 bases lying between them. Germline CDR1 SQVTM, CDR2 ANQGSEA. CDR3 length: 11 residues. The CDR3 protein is CSVEHPSEQFF. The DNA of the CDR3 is TGCAGCGTCGAACACCCGTCGGAGCAGTTCTTC.

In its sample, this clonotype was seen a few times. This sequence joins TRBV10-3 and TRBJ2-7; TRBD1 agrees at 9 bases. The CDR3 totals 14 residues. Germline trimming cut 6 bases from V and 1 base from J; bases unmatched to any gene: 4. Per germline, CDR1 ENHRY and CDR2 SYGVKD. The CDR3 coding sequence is TGTGCCATCAGGATGGACAGGGGTTCCTACGAGCAGTACTTC. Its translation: CAIRMDRGSYEQYF.

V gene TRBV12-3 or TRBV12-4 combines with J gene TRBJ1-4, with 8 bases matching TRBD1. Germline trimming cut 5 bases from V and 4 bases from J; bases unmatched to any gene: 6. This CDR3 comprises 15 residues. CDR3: CASSPPTGDNEKLFF. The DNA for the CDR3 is TGTGCCAGCAGTCCCCCGACAGGGGATAATGAAAAACTGTTTTTT.

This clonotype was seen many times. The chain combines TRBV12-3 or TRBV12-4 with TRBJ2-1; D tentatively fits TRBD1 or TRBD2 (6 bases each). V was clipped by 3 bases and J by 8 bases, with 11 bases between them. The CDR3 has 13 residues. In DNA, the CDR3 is TGTGCCAGCAGTTTTTCGGGGGCGGATGAGCAGTTCTTC. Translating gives CASSFSGADEQFF.

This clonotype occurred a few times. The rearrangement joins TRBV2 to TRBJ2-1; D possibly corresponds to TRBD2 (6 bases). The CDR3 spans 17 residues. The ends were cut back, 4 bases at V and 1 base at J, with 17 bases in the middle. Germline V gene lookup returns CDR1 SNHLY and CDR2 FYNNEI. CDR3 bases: TGTGCCAGCAGTGGACGGGGACTCGGTCGGTCCTACAATGAGCAGTTCTTC. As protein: CASSGRGLGRSYNEQFF.

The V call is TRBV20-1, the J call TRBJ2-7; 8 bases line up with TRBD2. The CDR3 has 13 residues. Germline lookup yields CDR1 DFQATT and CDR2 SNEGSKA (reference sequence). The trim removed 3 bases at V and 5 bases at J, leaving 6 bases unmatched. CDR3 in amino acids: CSASKREPHEQYF. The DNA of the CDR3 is TGCAGTGCTAGCAAGCGGGAGCCCCACGAGCAGTACTTC.

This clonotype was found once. CDR3: CASSLGTSGRVDTQYF. The CDR3 DNA is TGCGCCAGCAGCTTGGGGACTAGCGGGAGGGTAGATACGCAGTATTTT. The chain recombines TRBV5-1 with TRBJ2-3; 15 positions agree with TRBD2. Germline V lookup: CDR1 SGHRS, CDR2 YFSETQ. The V segment lost 0 bases and the J segment 5 bases; nucleotides outside the gene matches: 1. CDR3 length: 16 amino acids.

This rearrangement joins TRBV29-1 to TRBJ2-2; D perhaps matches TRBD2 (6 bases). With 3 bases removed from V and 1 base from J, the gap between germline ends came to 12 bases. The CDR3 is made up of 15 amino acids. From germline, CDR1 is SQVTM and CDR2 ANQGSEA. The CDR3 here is CSVDPRTKNTGELFF. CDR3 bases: TGCAGCGTTGATCCCCGGACTAAGAACACCGGGGAGCTGTTTTTT.